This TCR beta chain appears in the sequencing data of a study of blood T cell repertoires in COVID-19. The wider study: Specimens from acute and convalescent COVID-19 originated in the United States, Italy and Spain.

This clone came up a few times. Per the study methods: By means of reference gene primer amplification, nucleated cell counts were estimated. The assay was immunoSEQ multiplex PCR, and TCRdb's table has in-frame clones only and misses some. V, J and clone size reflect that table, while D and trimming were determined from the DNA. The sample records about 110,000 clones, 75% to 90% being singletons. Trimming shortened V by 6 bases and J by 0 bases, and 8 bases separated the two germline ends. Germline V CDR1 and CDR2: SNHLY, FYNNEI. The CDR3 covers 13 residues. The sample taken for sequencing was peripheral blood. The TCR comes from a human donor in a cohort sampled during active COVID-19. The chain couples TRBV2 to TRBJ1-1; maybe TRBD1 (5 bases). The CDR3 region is CASRRGMNTEAFF. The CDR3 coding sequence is TGTGCCAGCAGGCGGGGGATGAACACTGAAGCTTTCTTT.